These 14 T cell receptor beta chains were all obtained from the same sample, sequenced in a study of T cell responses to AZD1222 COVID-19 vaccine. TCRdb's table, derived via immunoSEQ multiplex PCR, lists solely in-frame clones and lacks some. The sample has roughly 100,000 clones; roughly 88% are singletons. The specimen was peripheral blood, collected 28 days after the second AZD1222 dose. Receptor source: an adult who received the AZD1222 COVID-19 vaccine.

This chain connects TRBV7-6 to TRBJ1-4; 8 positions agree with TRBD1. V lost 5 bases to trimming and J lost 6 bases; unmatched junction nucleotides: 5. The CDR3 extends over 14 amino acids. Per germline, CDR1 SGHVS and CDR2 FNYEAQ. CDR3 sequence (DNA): TGTGCCAGCAGCCAGGACAGGGTCCATGAAAAACTGTTTTTT. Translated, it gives CASSQDRVHEKLFF. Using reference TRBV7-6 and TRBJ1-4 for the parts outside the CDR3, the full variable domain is GAGVSQSPRYKVTKRGQDVALRCDPISGHVSLYWYRQALGQGPEFLTYFNYEAQQDKSGLPNDRFSAERPEGSISTLTIQRTEQRDSAMYRCASSQDRVHEKLFFGSGTQLSVL.

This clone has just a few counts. The CDR3: CASSPVGGDGSRGYTF. The CDR3 DNA reads as TGTGCCAGCAGCCCAGTGGGGGGCGACGGAAGTCGAGGCTACACCTTC. The J gene is TRBJ1-2, the V gene TRBV7-9, with a tentative D call TRBD1 (6 bases). The CDR3 length is 16 residues. Trimming stripped 5 bases from V and 8 bases from J, with 24 bases between. Germline loops: CDR1 SEHNR, CDR2 FQNEAQ (reference sequence).

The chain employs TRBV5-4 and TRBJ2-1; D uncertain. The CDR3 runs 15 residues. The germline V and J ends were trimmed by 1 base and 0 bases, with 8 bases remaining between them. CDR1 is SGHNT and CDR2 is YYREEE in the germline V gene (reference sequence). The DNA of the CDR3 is TGTGCCAGCAGCTTGCAAGCCAGCTCCTACAATGAGCAGTTCTTC. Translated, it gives CASSLQASSYNEQFF. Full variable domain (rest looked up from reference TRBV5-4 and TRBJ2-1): ETGVTQSPTHLIKTRGQQVTLRCSSQSGHNTVSWYQQALGQGPQFIFQYYREEENGRGNFPPRFSGLQFPNYSSELNVNALELDDSALYLCASSLQASSYNEQFFGPGTRLTVL.

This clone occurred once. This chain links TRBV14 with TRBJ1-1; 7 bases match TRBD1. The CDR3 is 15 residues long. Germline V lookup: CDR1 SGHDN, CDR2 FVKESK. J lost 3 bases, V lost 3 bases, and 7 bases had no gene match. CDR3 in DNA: TGTGCCAGCAGCCATCAACAGGGGCTGGACACTGAAGCTTTCTTT. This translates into CASSHQQGLDTEAFF.

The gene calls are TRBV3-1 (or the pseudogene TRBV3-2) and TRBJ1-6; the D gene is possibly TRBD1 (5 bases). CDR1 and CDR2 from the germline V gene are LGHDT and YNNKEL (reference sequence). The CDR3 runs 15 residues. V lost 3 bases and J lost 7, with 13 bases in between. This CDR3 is CASSHRGSNNSPLHF. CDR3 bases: TGTGCCAGCAGCCATAGGGGCTCTAACAATTCACCCCTCCACTTT.

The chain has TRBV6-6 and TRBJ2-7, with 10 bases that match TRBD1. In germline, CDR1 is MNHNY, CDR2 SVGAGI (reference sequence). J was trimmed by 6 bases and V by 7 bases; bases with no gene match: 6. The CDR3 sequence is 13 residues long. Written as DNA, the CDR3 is TGTGCCAGCAACAGACAGGGGGCACGCGAGCAGTACTTC. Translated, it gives CASNRQGAREQYF.

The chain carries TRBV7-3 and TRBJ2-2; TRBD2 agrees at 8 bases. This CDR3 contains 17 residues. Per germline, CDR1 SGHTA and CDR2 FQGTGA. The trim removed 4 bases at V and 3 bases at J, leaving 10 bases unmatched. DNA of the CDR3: TGTGCCAGCAGCTCCTACCCTACTAGCGGACACACCGGGGAGCTGTTTTTT. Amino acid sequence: CASSSYPTSGHTGELFF.

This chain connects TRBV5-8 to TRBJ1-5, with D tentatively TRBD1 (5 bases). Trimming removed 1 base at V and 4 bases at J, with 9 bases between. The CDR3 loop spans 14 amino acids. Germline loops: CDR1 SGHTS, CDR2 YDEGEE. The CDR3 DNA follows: TGTGCCAGCAGCTTGTGGGACGGGAATCAGCCCCAGCATTTT. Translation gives CASSLWDGNQPQHF. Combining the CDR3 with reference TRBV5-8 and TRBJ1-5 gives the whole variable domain EAGVTQSPTHLIKTRGQQATLRCSPISGHTSVYWYQQALGLGLQFLLWYDEGEERNRGNFPPRFSGRQFPNYSSELNVNALELEDSALYLCASSLWDGNQPQHFGDGTRLSIL.

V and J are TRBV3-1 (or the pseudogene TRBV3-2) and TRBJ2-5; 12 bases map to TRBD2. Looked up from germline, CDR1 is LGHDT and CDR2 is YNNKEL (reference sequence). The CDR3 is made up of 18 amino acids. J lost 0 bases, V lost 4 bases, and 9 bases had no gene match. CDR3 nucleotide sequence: TGTGCCAGCAGCCCCGGACTAGCGGGGTTCATGAACCAAGAGACCCAGTACTTC. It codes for CASSPGLAGFMNQETQYF.

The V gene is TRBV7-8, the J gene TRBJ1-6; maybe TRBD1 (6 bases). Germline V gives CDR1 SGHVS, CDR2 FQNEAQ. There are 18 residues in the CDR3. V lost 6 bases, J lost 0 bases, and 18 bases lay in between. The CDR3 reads CASSRRLQGSSYNSPLHF. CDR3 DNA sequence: TGTGCCAGCAGTCGGCGACTACAGGGAAGCTCCTATAATTCACCCCTCCACTTT. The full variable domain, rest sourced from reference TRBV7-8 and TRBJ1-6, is GAGVSQSPRYKVAKRGQDVALRCDPISGHVSLFWYQQALGQGPEFLTYFQNEAQLDKSGLPSDRFFAERPEGSVSTLKIQRTQQEDSAVYLCASSRRLQGSSYNSPLHFGNGTRLTVT.

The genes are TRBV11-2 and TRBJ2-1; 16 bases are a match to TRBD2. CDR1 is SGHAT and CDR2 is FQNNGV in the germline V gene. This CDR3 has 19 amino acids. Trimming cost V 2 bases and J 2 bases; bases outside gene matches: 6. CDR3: CASSLFGTSGGGPYNEQFF. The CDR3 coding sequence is TGTGCCAGCAGCTTATTCGGGACTAGCGGGGGGGGCCCCTACAATGAGCAGTTCTTC.

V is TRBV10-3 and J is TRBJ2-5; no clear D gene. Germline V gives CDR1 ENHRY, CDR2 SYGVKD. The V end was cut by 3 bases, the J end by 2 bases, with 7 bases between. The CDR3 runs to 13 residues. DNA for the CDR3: TGTGCCATCAGTGATCAGGAGCAAGAGACCCAGTACTTC. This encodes CAISDQEQETQYF.

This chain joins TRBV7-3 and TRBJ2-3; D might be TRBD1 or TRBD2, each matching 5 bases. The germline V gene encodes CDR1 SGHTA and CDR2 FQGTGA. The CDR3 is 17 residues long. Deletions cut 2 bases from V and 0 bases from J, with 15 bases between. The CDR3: CASSLGIRGLSTDTQYF. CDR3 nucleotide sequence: TGTGCCAGCAGCTTAGGTATTCGGGGCCTTAGCACAGATACGCAGTATTTT. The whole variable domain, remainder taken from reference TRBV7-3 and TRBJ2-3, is GAGVSQTPSNKVTEKGKYVELRCDPISGHTALYWYRQSLGQGPEFLIYFQGTGAADDSGLPNDRFFAVRPEGSVSTLKIQRTERGDSAVYLCASSLGIRGLSTDTQYFGPGTRLTVL.

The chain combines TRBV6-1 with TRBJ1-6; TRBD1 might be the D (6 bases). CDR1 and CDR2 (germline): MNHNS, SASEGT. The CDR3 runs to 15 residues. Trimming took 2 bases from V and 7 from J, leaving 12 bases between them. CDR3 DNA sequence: TGTGCCAGCAGTGAATTGGCAGGGGAGAATTCACCCCTCCACTTT. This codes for CASSELAGENSPLHF.